This is a list of T cell receptor beta chains from one sample in a study of T cell responses to AZD1222 COVID-19 vaccine. TCRdb keeps only in-frame clones here, not all; method: immunoSEQ multiplex PCR. Of approximately 190,000 clones in the sample, about 87% were seen once. The specimen comprised peripheral blood, sampled on day 0 of MenACWY control vaccination. The origin of the receptors is an adult in good health. Both conserved end residues are part of each CDR3. A D gene is named only where the DNA matches it firmly. The size of a clone is reported for some rows only, either as once, few or many, or as a class for expanded clones.

D	size	J	V	CDR3	DNA
-	few	TRBJ2-7	TRBV2	CASSGGATRTYEQYF	TGTGCCAGCAGTGGGGGGGCCACACGAACCTACGAGCAGTACTTC
-	-	TRBJ2-5	TRBV28	CASSSLEGRQETQYF	TGTGCCAGCAGTTCCCTCGAGGGCAGGCAAGAGACCCAGTACTTC
TRBD1	-	TRBJ1-5	TRBV6-1	CASSETGANNQPQHF	TGTGCCAGCAGTGAGACAGGGGCGAACAATCAGCCCCAGCATTTT
TRBD1	-	TRBJ1-2	TRBV30	CAWIRGRGYGYTF	TGTGCCTGGATCAGGGGGCGCGGCTATGGCTACACCTTC
-	-	TRBJ1-6	TRBV30	CAWSPTVGSPLHF	TGTGCCTGGAGTCCGACAGTCGGGTCACCCCTCCACTTT
-	-	TRBJ2-7	TRBV12-3/TRBV12-4	CASSSPAYEQYF	TGTGCCAGCAGTTCACCCGCCTACGAGCAGTACTTC
-	once	TRBJ2-1	TRBV5-6	CASSFGRYNEQFF	TGTGCCAGCAGCTTTGGGCGGTACAATGAGCAGTTCTTC
TRBD1	-	TRBJ2-7	TRBV3-1/TRBV3-2	CASSQGTGGAEQYF	TGTGCCAGCAGCCAGGGGACAGGAGGGGCCGAGCAGTACTTC
TRBD1	-	TRBJ1-1	TRBV23-1	CASSRGQGLTEAFF	TGCGCCAGCAGTCGAGGACAGGGCCTGACTGAAGCTTTCTTT
TRBD1	-	TRBJ2-6	TRBV29-1	CSAGTGSGANVLTF	TGCAGCGCCGGGACAGGGTCCGGGGCCAACGTCCTGACTTTC
TRBD1	-	TRBJ2-2	TRBV18	CASSPRSDRGNTGELFF	TGTGCCAGCTCACCACGATCCGACAGGGGGAACACCGGGGAGCTGTTTTTT
-	-	TRBJ2-7	TRBV7-8	CASSFEDRAYEQYF	TGTGCCAGCAGCTTCGAGGACAGAGCCTACGAGCAGTACTTC
TRBD1	-	TRBJ2-7	TRBV9	CASSVGWGQGNEQYF	TGTGCCAGCAGCGTAGGATGGGGACAGGGGAACGAGCAGTACTTC
TRBD2	-	TRBJ2-5	TRBV28	CASSPQGLVGGTQYF	TGTGCCAGCAGTCCCCAGGGACTAGTCGGAGGGACCCAGTACTTC
-	few	TRBJ2-7	TRBV9	CASSVAQDYEQYF	TGTGCCAGCAGCGTAGCCCAGGACTACGAGCAGTACTTC
-	-	TRBJ2-7	TRBV27	CASSASAPGALNSYEQYF	TGTGCCAGCAGTGCCTCCGCCCCCGGGGCACTAAACTCCTACGAGCAGTACTTC
-	-	TRBJ2-1	TRBV7-9	CASSLPESGRDNEQFF	TGTGCCAGCAGCTTGCCCGAGAGTGGTAGGGACAATGAGCAGTTCTTC
-	-	TRBJ2-1	TRBV6-1	CASSERTFIGNEQFF	TGTGCCAGCAGTGAAAGGACATTCATCGGCAATGAGCAGTTCTTC
TRBD1	-	TRBJ2-7	TRBV3-1/TRBV3-2	CASSPGPGQGTIVSTYEQYF	TGTGCCAGCAGCCCAGGGCCGGGACAGGGAACTATCGTGTCGACCTACGAGCAGTACTTC
-	-	TRBJ2-3	TRBV3-1/TRBV3-2	CASSQDTGADTQYF	TGTGCCAGCAGCCAAGATACGGGGGCCGATACGCAGTATTTT
TRBD1	-	TRBJ1-5	TRBV7-2	CASSLDRVRQPQHF	TGTGCCAGCAGCTTGGACAGGGTGAGACAGCCCCAGCATTTT
-	-	TRBJ2-7	TRBV28	CASSLESAGVVRGAYEQYF	TGTGCCAGCAGTTTAGAGTCAGCAGGGGTAGTGAGGGGGGCCTACGAGCAGTACTTC
TRBD1	-	TRBJ2-1	TRBV13	CASSSDRGQDNEQFF	TGTGCCAGCAGCTCTGACAGGGGGCAAGACAATGAGCAGTTCTTC
-	-	TRBJ2-2	TRBV28	CASHGRNTGELFF	TGTGCCTCCCACGGGAGGAACACCGGGGAGCTGTTTTTT
-	-	TRBJ1-1	TRBV5-5	CASSSTVNTEAFF	TGTGCCAGCAGCTCTACAGTGAACACTGAAGCTTTCTTT
-	-	TRBJ1-6	TRBV7-3	CASSLGGSYNSPLHF	TGTGCCAGCAGCTTAGGGGGCTCCTATAATTCACCCCTCCACTTT
-	-	TRBJ2-4	TRBV28	CASSPYRTDKNIQYF	TGTGCCAGCAGCCCTTATAGGACAGACAAAAACATTCAGTACTTC
TRBD2	-	TRBJ2-7	TRBV2	CASKREGLAGNEQYF	TGTGCCAGCAAGAGAGAGGGACTAGCGGGGAACGAGCAGTACTTC
-	-	TRBJ1-2	TRBV30	CAWSGWYGYTF	TGTGCCTGGAGTGGCTGGTATGGCTACACCTTC
-	-	TRBJ1-2	TRBV5-5	CASSPGFGGYTF	TGTGCCAGCAGCCCCGGGTTTGGTGGCTACACCTTC
TRBD1	-	TRBJ2-5	TRBV11-2	CASSGAGTGFRETQYF	TGTGCCAGCAGCGGAGCCGGGACAGGGTTTCGCGAGACCCAGTACTTC
-	-	TRBJ2-7	TRBV21-1	CASSKDRAYEQYF	TGTGCCAGCAGCAAAGACCGGGCATACGAGCAGTACTTC
-	-	TRBJ1-5	TRBV9	CASSVAPIGQPQHF	TGTGCCAGCAGCGTAGCCCCCATAGGTCAGCCCCAGCATTTT
-	-	TRBJ1-1	TRBV11-2	CASSPGVQAFF	TGTGCCAGCAGCCCAGGGGTGCAAGCTTTCTTT
-	-	TRBJ1-4	TRBV19	CASNQGGVVEKLFF	TGTGCCAGTAACCAGGGAGGGGTGGTTGAAAAACTGTTTTTT
-	-	TRBJ1-1	TRBV12-3/TRBV12-4	CASSLEFGTEAFF	TGTGCCAGCAGTTTAGAGTTTGGCACTGAAGCTTTCTTT
-	-	TRBJ2-6	TRBV2	CASSEASGVGANVLTF	TGTGCCAGCAGTGAAGCAAGTGGGGTCGGGGCCAACGTCCTGACTTTC
-	once	TRBJ2-7	TRBV4-1	CASSQRFTYEQYF	TGCGCCAGCAGCCAACGATTTACCTACGAGCAGTACTTC
TRBD2	-	TRBJ2-2	TRBV7-6	CASSQIQRGGHGELFF	TGTGCCAGCAGCCAGATCCAGCGGGGGGGCCATGGGGAGCTGTTTTTT
-	-	TRBJ1-3	TRBV2	CASSPGTPGNTIYF	TGTGCCAGCAGCCCCGGGACACCCGGAAACACCATATATTTT
-	-	TRBJ2-7	TRBV27	CASSLGSGPPYEQYF	TGTGCCAGCAGTTTAGGGTCCGGGCCCCCCTACGAGCAGTACTTC
-	-	TRBJ2-7	TRBV27	CASSPTSAPNEQYF	TGTGCCAGCAGTCCAACCTCCGCCCCCAACGAGCAGTACTTC
TRBD2	-	TRBJ2-5	TRBV4-2	CASSQDTPGLAAKMTQYF	TGTGCCAGCAGCCAAGATACCCCGGGACTAGCGGCCAAAATGACCCAGTACTTC
-	-	TRBJ1-6	TRBV6-6	CASSTRGARYHSPLHF	TGTGCCAGCTCGACTCGGGGGGCGAGGTACCATTCACCCCTCCACTTT
-	-	TRBJ1-1	TRBV12-3/TRBV12-4	CASSLGLTEAFF	TGTGCCAGCAGTTTGGGTTTAACTGAAGCTTTCTTT
TRBD2	-	TRBJ2-2	TRBV3-1/TRBV3-2	CATGLAGTGELFF	TGTGCCACCGGACTAGCGGGGACCGGGGAGCTGTTTTTT
-	-	TRBJ1-4	TRBV6-5	CASSPQGINEKLFF	TGTGCCAGCAGTCCCCAGGGGATTAATGAAAAACTGTTTTTT
-	-	TRBJ2-3	TRBV11-1	CASSPRQARRADTQYF	TGTGCCAGCAGCCCGAGACAGGCCCGGAGGGCAGATACGCAGTATTTT
TRBD1	-	TRBJ1-5	TRBV12-3/TRBV12-4	CASRGQGNQPQHF	TGTGCCAGCAGGGGACAGGGAAATCAGCCCCAGCATTTT
-	-	TRBJ1-2	TRBV12-3/TRBV12-4	CASSSDSYGYTF	TGTGCCAGCAGTTCGGACAGTTATGGCTACACCTTC
-	-	TRBJ1-1	TRBV6-6	CASKGDTEAFF	TGTGCCAGCAAGGGAGACACTGAAGCTTTCTTT
-	-	TRBJ2-7	TRBV6-1	CASSEGPRTYEQYF	TGTGCCAGCAGTGAAGGTCCTAGAACCTACGAGCAGTACTTC
-	-	TRBJ1-4	TRBV27	CASSLSVFLGEKLFF	TGTGCCAGCAGTTTATCCGTTTTTTTGGGTGAAAAACTGTTTTTT
TRBD1	-	TRBJ1-1	TRBV11-2	CASTGQGTNTEAFF	TGTGCCAGCACCGGACAGGGAACGAACACTGAAGCTTTCTTT
TRBD2	few	TRBJ2-7	TRBV28	CASSLGLAGVWEQYF	TGTGCCAGCAGTCTCGGACTAGCGGGAGTTTGGGAGCAGTACTTC
-	-	TRBJ1-1	TRBV9	CASSVTGQLGTEAFF	TGTGCCAGCAGCGTAACAGGCCAATTAGGGACTGAAGCTTTCTTT
-	-	TRBJ2-1	TRBV2	CASSGPARYNEQFF	TGTGCCAGCAGTGGGCCCGCTAGGTACAATGAGCAGTTCTTC